This is a list of T cell receptor beta chains from one sample in a study of T cells in Graves' hyperthyroidism and ophthalmopathy. TCRdb reanalysed the multiplex PCR reads using MiXCR and keeps one entry per CDR3 protein. The sample yields some 800,000 distinct CDR3 sequences, roughly 40% seen once. The specimen was blood. The receptors were sampled from a young man with Graves' hyperthyroidism. The CDR3 runs from the conserved cysteine through the conserved F or W. Each record gives: clone size, V gene, CDR3 protein. The size entry is marked missing in some rows and otherwise reads once, few, many or a size class.

.	TRBV20-1	CSASRTGTLFF
.	TRBV29-1	CSVEKGWGTEAFF
few	TRBV20-1	CSARGTVIGSPLHF
.	TRBV4-1	CASSQEGDGNSPLHF
once	TRBV2	CASRVLQGKGFF
.	TRBV7-2	CASSQDPAGEREQYF
.	TRBV6-5	CASTTGGEQYF
once	TRBV7-9	CASSQYTMSGYEQYF
few	TRBV9	CASSVAGGRYTEAFF
few	TRBV18	CASSSQATEAFF
few	TRBV7-9	CASRREATGELFF
.	TRBV12-3/TRBV12-4	CASSLYRTGAYEQYF
.	TRBV5-1	CASSLSGQGASTEAFF
few	TRBV6-5	CASSYFPFWTEAFF
few	TRBV9	CASSAGTSGLYEQYF
.	TRBV7-7	CASSYPFSYEQYF
.	TRBV6-5	CASSRGQFTNYGYTF
many	TRBV7-9	CASTERGMVNTEAFF
few	TRBV10-3	CAISESGFVGNQPQHF
.	TRBV20-1	CRAEGATGELFF
many	TRBV4-2	CASSQTSGTSGANVLTF
many	TRBV29-1	CSVDPGAGGYTF
.	TRBV25-1	CASNSEEPSQETQYF
.	TRBV12-3/TRBV12-4	CASSLGAGDHPQHF
.	TRBV12-3/TRBV12-4	CASSMGPNSGNTIYF
.	TRBV4-1	CASSHQTGQGAFF
few	TRBV7-8	CASSQGGRVSQPQHF
once	TRBV7-9	CASNEKVDTQYF
.	TRBV7-9	CASSFSTGTSGRAEQYF
.	TRBV12-3/TRBV12-4	CASRPDGQETQYF
few	TRBV5-4	CASSTGAARGETQYF
few	TRBV6-5	CASSSTGYGEQYF
.	TRBV10-3	CAISESKTFGNTIYF
.	TRBV6-6	CAISRTQYF
.	TRBV2	CASSQGSGKTQYF
.	TRBV20-1	CSASSLLGPYEQYF
few	TRBV14	CASSQDGRGPDEQYF
many	TRBV29-1	CSVGPSGGAGANVLTF
many	TRBV24-1	CATSVGGRGNQPQHF
.	TRBV10-3	CAISELGWENIQYF
.	TRBV6-5	CASSSPRGGEDTEAFF
many	TRBV2	CASSDRGVSYNSPLHF
.	TRBV10-3	CAISERATNTGELFF
.	TRBV25-1	CASQPRESNTGELFF
.	TRBV6-5	CASRIGTGAHEQYF
.	TRBV5-1	CASSPLSASNTGELFF
.	TRBV20-1	CSATQGAGGQPQHF
few	TRBV7-2	CASSFFTSGGVYEQYF
.	TRBV7-9	CASSHGLETQYF
many	TRBV7-2	CASSLGGGDAQYF
few	TRBV9	CASSVYREEAGELFF
.	TRBV6-5	CASSPLGDAPYEQYF
few	TRBV6-1	CASRVTETNTEAFF